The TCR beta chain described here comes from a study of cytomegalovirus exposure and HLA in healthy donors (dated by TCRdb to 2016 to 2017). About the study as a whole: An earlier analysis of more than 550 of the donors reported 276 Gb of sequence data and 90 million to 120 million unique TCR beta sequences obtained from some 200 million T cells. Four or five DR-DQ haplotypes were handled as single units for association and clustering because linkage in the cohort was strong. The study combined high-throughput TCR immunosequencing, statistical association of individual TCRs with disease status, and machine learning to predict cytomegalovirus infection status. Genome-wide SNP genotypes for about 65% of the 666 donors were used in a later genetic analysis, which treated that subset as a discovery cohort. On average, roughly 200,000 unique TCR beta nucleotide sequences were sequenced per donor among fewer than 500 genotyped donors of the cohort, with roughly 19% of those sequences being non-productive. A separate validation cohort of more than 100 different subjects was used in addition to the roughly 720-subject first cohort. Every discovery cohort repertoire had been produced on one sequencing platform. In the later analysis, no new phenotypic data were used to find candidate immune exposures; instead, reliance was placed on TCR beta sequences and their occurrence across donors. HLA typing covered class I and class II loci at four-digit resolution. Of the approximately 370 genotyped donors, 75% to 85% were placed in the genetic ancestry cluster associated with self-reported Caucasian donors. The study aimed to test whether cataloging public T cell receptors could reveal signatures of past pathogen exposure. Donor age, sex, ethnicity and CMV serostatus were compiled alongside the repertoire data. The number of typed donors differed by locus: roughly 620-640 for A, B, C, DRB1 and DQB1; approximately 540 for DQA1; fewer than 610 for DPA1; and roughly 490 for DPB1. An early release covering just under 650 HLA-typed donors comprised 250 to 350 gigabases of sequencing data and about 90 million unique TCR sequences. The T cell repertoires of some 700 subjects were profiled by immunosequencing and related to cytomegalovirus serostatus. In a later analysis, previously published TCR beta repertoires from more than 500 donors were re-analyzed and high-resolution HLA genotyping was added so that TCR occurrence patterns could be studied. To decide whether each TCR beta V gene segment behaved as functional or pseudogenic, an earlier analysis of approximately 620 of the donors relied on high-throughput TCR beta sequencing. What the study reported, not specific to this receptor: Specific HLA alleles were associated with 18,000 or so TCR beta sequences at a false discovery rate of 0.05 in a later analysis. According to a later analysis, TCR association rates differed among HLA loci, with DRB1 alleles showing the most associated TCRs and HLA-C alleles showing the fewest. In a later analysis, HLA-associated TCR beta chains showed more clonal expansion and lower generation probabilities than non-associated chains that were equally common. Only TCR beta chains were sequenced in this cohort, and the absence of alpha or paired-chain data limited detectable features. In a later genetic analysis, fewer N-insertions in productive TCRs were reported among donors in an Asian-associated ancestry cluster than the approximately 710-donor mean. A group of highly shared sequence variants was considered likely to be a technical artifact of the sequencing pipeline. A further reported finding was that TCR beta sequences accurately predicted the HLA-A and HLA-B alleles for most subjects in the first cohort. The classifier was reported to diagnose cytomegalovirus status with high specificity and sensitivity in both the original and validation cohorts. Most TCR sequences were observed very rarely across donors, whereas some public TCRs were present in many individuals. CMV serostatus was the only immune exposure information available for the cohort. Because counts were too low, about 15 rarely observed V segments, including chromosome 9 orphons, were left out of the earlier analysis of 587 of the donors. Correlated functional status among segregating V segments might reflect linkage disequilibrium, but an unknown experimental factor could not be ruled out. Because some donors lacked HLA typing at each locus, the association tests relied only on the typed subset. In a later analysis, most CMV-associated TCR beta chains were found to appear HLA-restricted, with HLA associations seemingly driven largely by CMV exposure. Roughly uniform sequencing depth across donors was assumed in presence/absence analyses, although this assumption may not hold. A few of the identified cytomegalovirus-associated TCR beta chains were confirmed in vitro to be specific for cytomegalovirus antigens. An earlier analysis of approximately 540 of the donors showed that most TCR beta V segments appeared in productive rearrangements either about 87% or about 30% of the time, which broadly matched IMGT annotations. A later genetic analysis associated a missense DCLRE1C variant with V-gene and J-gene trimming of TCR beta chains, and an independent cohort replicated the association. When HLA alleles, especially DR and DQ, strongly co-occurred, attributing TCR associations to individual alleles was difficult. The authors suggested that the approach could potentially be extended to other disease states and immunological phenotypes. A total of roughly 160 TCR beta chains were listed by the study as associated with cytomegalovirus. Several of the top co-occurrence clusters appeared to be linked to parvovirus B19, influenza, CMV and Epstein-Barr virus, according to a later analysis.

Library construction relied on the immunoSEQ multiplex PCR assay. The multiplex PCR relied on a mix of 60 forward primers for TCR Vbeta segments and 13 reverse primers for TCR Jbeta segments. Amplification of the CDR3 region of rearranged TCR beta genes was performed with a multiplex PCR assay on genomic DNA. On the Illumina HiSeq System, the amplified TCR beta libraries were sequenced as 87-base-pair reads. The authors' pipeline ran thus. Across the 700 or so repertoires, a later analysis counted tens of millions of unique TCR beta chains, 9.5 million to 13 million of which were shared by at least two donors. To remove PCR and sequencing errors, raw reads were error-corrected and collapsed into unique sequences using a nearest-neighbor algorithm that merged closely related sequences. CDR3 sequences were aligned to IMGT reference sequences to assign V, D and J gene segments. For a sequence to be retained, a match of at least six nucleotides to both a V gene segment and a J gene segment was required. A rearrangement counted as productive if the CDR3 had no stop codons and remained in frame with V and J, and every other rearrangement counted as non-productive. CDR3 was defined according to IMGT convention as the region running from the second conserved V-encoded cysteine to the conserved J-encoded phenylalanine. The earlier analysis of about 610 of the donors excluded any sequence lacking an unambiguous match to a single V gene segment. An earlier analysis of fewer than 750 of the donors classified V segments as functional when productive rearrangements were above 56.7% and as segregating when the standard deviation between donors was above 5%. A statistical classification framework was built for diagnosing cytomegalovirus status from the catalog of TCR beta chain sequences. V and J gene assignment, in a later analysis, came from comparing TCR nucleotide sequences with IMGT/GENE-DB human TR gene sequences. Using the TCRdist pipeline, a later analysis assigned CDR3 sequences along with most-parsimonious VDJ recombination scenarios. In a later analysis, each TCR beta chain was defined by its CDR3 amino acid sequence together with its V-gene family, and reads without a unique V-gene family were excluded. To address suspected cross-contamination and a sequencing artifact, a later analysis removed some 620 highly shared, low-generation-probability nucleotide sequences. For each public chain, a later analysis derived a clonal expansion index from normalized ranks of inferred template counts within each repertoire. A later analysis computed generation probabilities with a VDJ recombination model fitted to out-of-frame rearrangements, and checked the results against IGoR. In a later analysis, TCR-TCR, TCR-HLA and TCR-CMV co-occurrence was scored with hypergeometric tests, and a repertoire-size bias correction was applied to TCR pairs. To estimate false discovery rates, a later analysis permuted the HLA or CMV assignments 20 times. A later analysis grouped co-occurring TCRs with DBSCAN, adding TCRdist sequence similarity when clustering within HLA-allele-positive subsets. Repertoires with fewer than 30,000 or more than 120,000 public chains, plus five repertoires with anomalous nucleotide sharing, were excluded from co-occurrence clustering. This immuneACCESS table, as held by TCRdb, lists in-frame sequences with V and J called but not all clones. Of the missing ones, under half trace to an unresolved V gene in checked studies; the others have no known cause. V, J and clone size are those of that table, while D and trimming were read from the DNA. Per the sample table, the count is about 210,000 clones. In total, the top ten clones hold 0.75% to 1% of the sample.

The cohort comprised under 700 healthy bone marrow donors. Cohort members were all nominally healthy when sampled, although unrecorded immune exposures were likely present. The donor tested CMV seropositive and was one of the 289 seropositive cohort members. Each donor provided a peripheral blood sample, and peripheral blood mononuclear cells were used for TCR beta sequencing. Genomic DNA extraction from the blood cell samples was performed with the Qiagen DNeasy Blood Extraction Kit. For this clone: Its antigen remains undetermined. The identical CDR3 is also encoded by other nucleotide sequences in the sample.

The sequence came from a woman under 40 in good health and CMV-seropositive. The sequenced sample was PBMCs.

The CDR3 protein sequence reads: CASSLDSNTEAFF. The DNA reads TGCGCCAGCAGCCTTGACTCTAACACTGAAGCTTTCTTT. The V gene is TRBV5-1 and the J gene is TRBJ1-1, with the D segment identity uncertain. Including the terminal cysteine and phenylalanine, the CDR3 comprises 13 residues. The only DNA kept is the CDR3, 39 bases in frame from the first base. Reading the germline V gene gives CDR1 SGHRS and CDR2 YFSETQ. Relative to germline, V is 4 bases shorter and J is 2 bases shorter, with 9 bases between their ends.